The 30 T cell receptor beta chains presented below share a single source sample, sequenced in a study of T cell repertoires in cytomegalovirus infection. The antigens for these receptors are not known. TCRdb re-analysed the reads in MiXCR, keeping a single row per CDR3 protein. The table has 750,000 to 950,000 distinct CDR3 sequences, 25% to 35% seen once. Material: cultured CD8+ T cells from PBMCs, obtained from culture after CMV antigen stimulation. Source of these receptors: a human donor in good health (CMV status not recorded). Some clones in this sample may be carry-over from other donors' samples.

This chain uses TRBV6-2 or TRBV6-3 with TRBJ2-5; a weak D match, TRBD1 (6 bases). V was trimmed by 7 bases and J by 2 bases, leaving 17 bases between them. Germline V gene sequence: CDR1 MNHEY, CDR2 SVGEGT. This CDR3 comprises 15 residues. CDR3 coding DNA: TGTGCCAGCACTCAACGACAGGTCCCTCAAGAGACCCAGTACTTC. Its translation: CASTQRQVPQETQYF.

This clonotype was recorded at least ten times. The chain combines TRBV7-2 with TRBJ2-5; possible D gene TRBD1, 5 bases. V was clipped by 6 bases and J by 0 bases, with 8 bases between them. Per the germline V gene, CDR1 is SGHTA and CDR2 is FQGNSA. The CDR3 contains 13 residues. CDR3 residues: CASSPDNQETQYF. CDR3 coding DNA: TGTGCCAGCAGTCCGGACAACCAAGAGACCCAGTACTTC.

This clonotype was seen a few times. This sequence joins TRBV11-2 and TRBJ1-2; TRBD1 matches 9 bases. The CDR3 runs 13 residues. Germline loops: CDR1 SGHAT, CDR2 FQNNGV. With 5 bases clipped from V and 4 bases from J, the junction kept 2 bases outside the gene matches. CDR3 in DNA: TGTGCCAGCAGCCAGACAGGGGGCTATGGCTACACCTTC. This sequence encodes CASSQTGGYGYTF.

J is TRBJ1-4 and V is TRBV6-5; D is possibly TRBD1 (6 bases). The V end was cut by 8 bases, the J end by 8 bases, with 27 bases between. Germline V gene sequence: CDR1 MNHEY, CDR2 SVGAGI. CDR3 length: 17 amino acids. CDR3 nucleotide sequence: TGTGCCAGCTCAACCCACTCCCTCAGGGGAGGATGGGAAAAACTGTTTTTT. It yields the protein CASSTHSLRGGWEKLFF.

Only a few counts were recorded for this clonotype. The chain has TRBV18 and TRBJ2-4; the match to TRBD2 covers 14 bases. Germline lookup yields CDR1 KGHSH and CDR2 LQKENI. V lost 3 bases and J lost 1; bases outside the gene matches: 8. The CDR3 runs to 19 residues. The CDR3 DNA follows: TGTGCCAGCTCACCCCCGGGGACTAGCGGGGGCTTGGCCAAAAACATTCAGTACTTC. Amino acid sequence: CASSPPGTSGGLAKNIQYF. The complete variable domain, with remaining parts taken from reference TRBV18 and TRBJ2-4, reads NAGVMQNPRHLVRRRGQEARLRCSPMKGHSHVYWYRQLPEEGLKFMVYLQKENIIDESGMPKERFSAEFPKEGPSILRIQQVVRGDSAAYFCASSPPGTSGGLAKNIQYFGAGTRLSVL.

The chain links TRBV6-5 to TRBJ2-3; 8 bases are shared with TRBD2. This CDR3 is 14 amino acids long. V was pared by 6 bases and J by 2 bases, with 4 bases of the junction left unmatched. Germline V gives CDR1 MNHEY, CDR2 SVGAGI. CDR3 amino acids: CASRLAEATDTQYF. The CDR3 bases are TGTGCCAGCAGACTAGCGGAGGCCACAGATACGCAGTATTTT.

The CDR3 is CASSWEVGLNSPLHF. CDR3 nucleotide sequence: TGTGCCAGCAGCTGGGAGGTGGGACTTAATTCACCCCTCCACTTT. The gene calls are TRBV2 and TRBJ1-6; perhaps TRBD1 as D (5 bases). The CDR3 is 15 amino acids. V was shortened by 6 bases and J by 6 bases, with 15 bases between the two germline ends. Germline values: CDR1 SNHLY, CDR2 FYNNEI.

The J gene is TRBJ2-5, the V gene TRBV29-1, with TRBD1 matching 7 bases. J lost 4 bases, V lost 2 bases, and 13 bases had no gene match. The germline CDR1 and CDR2 sequences are SQVTM and ANQGSEA. The CDR3 covers 16 residues. The CDR3 DNA is TGCAGCGTTGAACCCAACCGGCAGGGGGACGTAGAGACCCAGTACTTC. This gives the protein CSVEPNRQGDVETQYF.

This clonotype was seen repeatedly, ten times or more. The genes are TRBV11-1 and TRBJ2-3, with D possibly being TRBD1 or TRBD2 (6 bases each). The CDR3 spans 17 residues. Germline values: CDR1 SGHAT, CDR2 FQDESV (reference sequence). V was trimmed by 5 bases and J by 0 bases, leaving 18 bases between them. Here the CDR3 DNA reads TGTGCCAGCAGCGCCGTGGACGGGGGCCCTAGCACAGATACGCAGTATTTT. The encoded protein is CASSAVDGGPSTDTQYF.

V gene TRBV19 combines with J gene TRBJ2-2; TRBD1 matches at 10 bases. Germline values: CDR1 LNHDA, CDR2 SQIVND (reference sequence). The junction had 5 bases not matched to a gene; V was cut back by 3 bases and J by 4 bases. The CDR3 spans 16 residues. CDR3 residues: CASSILGQGVTGELFF. CDR3 bases: TGTGCCAGTAGTATTCTTGGACAGGGGGTCACCGGGGAGCTGTTTTTT.

V is TRBV12-3 or TRBV12-4 and J is TRBJ1-6; D not resolved. The CDR3 length is 17 residues. Trimming took 3 bases from V and 0 from J, leaving 12 bases between them. CDR3 sequence (DNA): TGTGCCAGCAGTTTTTCATCCAGGAGCTCCTATAATTCACCCCTCCACTTT. It translates to CASSFSSRSSYNSPLHF.

This clonotype appeared a few times. The chain is built from TRBV27 and TRBJ1-1; D possibly corresponds to TRBD1 (5 bases). CDR1 MNHEY and CDR2 SMNVEV come from the germline V gene (reference sequence). The CDR3 is 13 amino acids. V gave up 6 bases and J gave up 6 bases, with 14 bases separating them. CDR3 bases: TGTGCCAGCAGCATCGGCAGGGTTTCTGAAGCTTTCTTT. It specifies CASSIGRVSEAFF.

This clonotype has only one observation. The V and J genes are TRBV27 and TRBJ1-5; 8 bases match TRBD1. J lost 1 base, V lost 5 bases, and 13 bases had no gene match. CDR1 is MNHEY, CDR2 SMNVEV, per germline (reference sequence). CDR3 length equals 18 residues. Here the CDR3 reads CASSPLPGGVTSNQPQHF. The CDR3 bases are TGTGCCAGCAGTCCCCTCCCAGGGGGCGTTACGAGCAATCAGCCCCAGCATTTT.

This clonotype has a count of ten or more. The rearrangement joins TRBV7-9 to TRBJ2-5; D might be TRBD1 or TRBD2, each matching 5 bases. Trimming took off 3 bases at V and 4 bases at J, with 21 bases between the two ends. There are 17 residues in the CDR3. Germline V gene sequence: CDR1 SEHNR, CDR2 FQNEAQ (reference sequence). As DNA, the CDR3 is TGTGCCAGCAGCTTCCAGAGTGGGACCGCCGAGCGAGAGACCCAGTACTTC. It encodes CASSFQSGTAERETQYF. Drawing the rest from reference TRBV7-9 and TRBJ2-5, the complete variable domain is DTGVSQNPRHKITKRGQNVTFRCDPISEHNRLYWYRQTLGQGPEFLTYFQNEAQLEKSRLLSDRFSAERPKGSFSTLEIQRTEQGDSAMYLCASSFQSGTAERETQYFGPGTRLLVL.

In its sample, this clonotype was seen many times. The rearrangement joins TRBV7-2 to TRBJ2-1; 9 positions agree with TRBD2. Germline CDR1 is SGHTA and CDR2 is FQGNSA. The CDR3 runs to 15 residues. The junction had 7 bases not matched to a gene; V was cut back by 1 base and J by 9 bases. The CDR3 bases are TGTGCCAGCAGCTTAGATGGCGGGGGGGCCGGTGAGCAGTTCTTC. As protein: CASSLDGGGAGEQFF.

This rearrangement joins TRBV9 to TRBJ1-5; TRBD1 agrees at 8 bases. Germline CDR1 reads SGDLS; CDR2 reads YYNGEE. Trimming at V came to 0 bases and at J to 5 bases, leaving 4 bases not matched to a gene. The CDR3 is 15 amino acids. CDR3 region: CASSVGTGSHQPQHF. CDR3 DNA sequence: TGTGCCAGCAGCGTAGGGACAGGGTCGCATCAGCCCCAGCATTTT.

This clonotype was seen many times. The CDR3 loop is CASSAQPGQNSPLHF. The CDR3 nucleotides are TGTGCCAGCAGCGCACAACCGGGCCAAAATTCACCCCTCCACTTT. The chain carries TRBV7-3 and TRBJ1-6; D ambiguous. The V end lost 5 bases, the J end lost 7 bases, and 15 bases lay between the germline ends. The CDR3 totals 15 residues. CDR1 is SGHTA and CDR2 is FQGTGA in the germline V gene.

This clonotype was counted ten times or more. The CDR3 sequence is CASSRTEGWMNTEAFF. The CDR3 bases are TGTGCCAGCAGCCGGACAGAGGGTTGGATGAACACTGAAGCTTTCTTT. V usage is TRBV7-9 and J usage is TRBJ1-1, with TRBD1 as a possible D gene (6 bases). V lost 5 bases and J 0 bases, leaving 16 bases between the germline ends. The germline V gene encodes CDR1 SEHNR and CDR2 FQNEAQ (reference sequence). This CDR3 spans 16 amino acids.

The chain recombines TRBV18 with TRBJ2-3; maybe TRBD1 (5 bases). The CDR3 is made up of 16 amino acids. Germline CDR1 is KGHSH and CDR2 is LQKENI. Trimming cost V 2 bases and J 3 bases, with 15 bases left between them. CDR3 in DNA: TGTGCCAGCTCACCAAGAGACAGTTTGGGGACAGATACGCAGTATTTT. It codes for CASSPRDSLGTDTQYF.

The chain combines TRBV20-1 with TRBJ1-1; D is undetermined. The length of the CDR3 is 14 residues. Germline loops: CDR1 DFQATT, CDR2 SNEGSKA (reference sequence). V was trimmed by 0 bases and J by 4 bases, leaving 12 bases between them. In DNA, the CDR3 is TGCAGTGCTAGAGATCTCGGAGACTTCACTGAAGCTTTCTTT. It is translated as CSARDLGDFTEAFF.

The chain has TRBV11-2 and TRBJ1-1, with D perhaps matching TRBD1 (5 bases). V gave up 1 base and J gave up 4 bases, with 16 bases separating them. The germline CDR1 and CDR2 sequences are SGHAT and FQNNGV. The CDR3 totals 16 residues. The CDR3 spells CASSLVGRASGTEAFF. CDR3 sequence (DNA): TGTGCCAGCAGCTTAGTTGGCAGGGCGAGCGGCACTGAAGCTTTCTTT.

This clonotype was observed a few times. The rearrangement links TRBV11-1 to TRBJ1-1; no clear D. Germline V lookup: CDR1 SGHAT, CDR2 FQDESV (reference sequence). The CDR3 covers 15 residues. V lost 4 bases, J lost 0 bases, and 12 bases lay in between. CDR3 bases: TGTGCCAGCAGCTCTCCGGGGTATATGAACACTGAAGCTTTCTTT. It codes for CASSSPGYMNTEAFF.

The genes are TRBV15 and TRBJ1-2; D is perhaps TRBD1 (5 bases). Trimming took off 6 bases at V and 3 bases at J, with 14 bases between the two ends. CDR1 is LNHNV and CDR2 is YYDKDF in the germline V gene (reference sequence). The CDR3 is 14 amino acids. The chain's CDR3 is CATSDEGLDYGYTF. The DNA for the CDR3 is TGTGCCACCAGTGATGAGGGGTTGGACTATGGCTACACCTTC.

V usage is TRBV7-6 and J usage is TRBJ2-5; 7 positions match TRBD1. Losses at the gene ends were 5 bases for V and 5 bases for J; bases not matched to a gene: 11. CDR3 length equals 15 residues. Germline assignment: CDR1 SGHVS and CDR2 FNYEAQ. CDR3 residues: CASSRQDRRLETQYF. The CDR3 DNA reads TGTGCCAGCAGCCGACAGGACAGGAGGCTGGAGACCCAGTACTTC.

The table lists this clonotype with a few counts. The chain is built from TRBV19 and TRBJ2-1; tentatively, D is TRBD2 (6 bases). With 5 bases removed from V and 3 bases from J, the gap between germline ends came to 11 bases. The CDR3 runs to 14 residues. CDR1 LNHDA and CDR2 SQIVND come from the germline V gene (reference sequence). The CDR3 is CASSEEGYYNEQFF. The CDR3 bases are TGTGCCAGTAGTGAGGAGGGATACTACAATGAGCAGTTCTTC.

V is TRBV7-2 and J is TRBJ1-3; 10 bases are a match to TRBD1. J lost 7 bases, V lost 1 base, and 1 base had no gene match. The CDR3 totals 14 residues. Germline V gene sequence: CDR1 SGHTA, CDR2 FQGNSA. The CDR3 nucleotides read TGTGCCAGCAGCTTAGGGGGACAGGGGAACACCATATATTTT. Translating it yields CASSLGGQGNTIYF.

The gene calls are TRBV12-3 or TRBV12-4 and TRBJ2-2; 8 bases fit TRBD2. V was clipped by 8 bases and J by 3 bases; unmatched bases: 8. This CDR3 has 15 amino acids. This CDR3 is CASGSRGGYTGELFF. DNA for the CDR3: TGTGCCAGCGGTTCACGGGGGGGCTACACCGGGGAGCTGTTTTTT.

This chain connects TRBV27 to TRBJ2-1; the D is unclear. Germline lookup yields CDR1 MNHEY and CDR2 SMNVEV (reference sequence). The CDR3 runs to 11 residues. The V and J ends lost 3 bases and 12 bases respectively, with 9 bases between them. CDR3 in DNA: TGTGCCAGCAGTTTTGGTCCCCTGCAGTTCTTC. Amino acids: CASSFGPLQFF.

On this clonotype itself: Given a much more abundant clone one base away, this may be a read error. Here the CDR3 DNA reads TGTGCCAGCAGCTCCCCCTGGACAGGGAAAGACACAGATACGCAGTATTTT. It specifies CASSSPWTGKDTDTQYF. The chain carries TRBV7-1 and TRBJ2-3; TRBD1 aligns across 8 bases. TRBV7-1 is recorded as an ORF, its role being uncertain. Trimming at V came to 3 bases and at J to 2 bases, leaving 10 bases not matched to a gene. There are 17 residues in the CDR3.

The chain recombines TRBV19 with TRBJ2-3; 7 positions agree with TRBD1. Losses at the gene ends were 3 bases for V and 3 bases for J; bases not matched to a gene: 6. From germline, CDR1 is LNHDA and CDR2 SQIVND (reference sequence). The CDR3 extends over 15 amino acids. The CDR3 here is CASSIGTQGTDTQYF. The CDR3 coding sequence is TGTGCCAGTAGTATTGGTACACAGGGGACAGATACGCAGTATTTT.